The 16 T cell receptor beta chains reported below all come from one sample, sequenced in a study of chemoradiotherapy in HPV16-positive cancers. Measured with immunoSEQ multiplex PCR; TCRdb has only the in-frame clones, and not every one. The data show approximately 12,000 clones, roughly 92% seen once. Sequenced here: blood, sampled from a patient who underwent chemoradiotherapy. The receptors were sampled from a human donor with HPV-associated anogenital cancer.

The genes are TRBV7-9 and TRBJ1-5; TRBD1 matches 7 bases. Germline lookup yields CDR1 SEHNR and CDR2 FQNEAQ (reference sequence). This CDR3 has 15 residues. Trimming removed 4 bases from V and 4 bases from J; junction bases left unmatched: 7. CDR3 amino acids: CASSYAGGGNQPQHF. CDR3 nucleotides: TGTGCCAGCAGCTACGCAGGGGGTGGGAATCAGCCCCAGCATTTT.

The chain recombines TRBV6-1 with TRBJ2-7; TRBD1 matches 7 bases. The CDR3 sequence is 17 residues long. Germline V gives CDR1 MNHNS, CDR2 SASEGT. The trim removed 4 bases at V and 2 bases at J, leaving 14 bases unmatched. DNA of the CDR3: TGTGCCAGCAGTGGCCCTACGGGACAGCTGACGACCTACGAGCAGTACTTC. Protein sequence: CASSGPTGQLTTYEQYF.

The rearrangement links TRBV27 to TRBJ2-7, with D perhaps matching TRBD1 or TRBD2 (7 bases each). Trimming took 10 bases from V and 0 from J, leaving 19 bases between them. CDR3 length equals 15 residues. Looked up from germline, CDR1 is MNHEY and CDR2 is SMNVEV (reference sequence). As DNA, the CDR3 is TGTGCCACTAAGCCCCAGGGGGGGAGCTCCTACGAGCAGTACTTC. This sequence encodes CATKPQGGSSYEQYF.

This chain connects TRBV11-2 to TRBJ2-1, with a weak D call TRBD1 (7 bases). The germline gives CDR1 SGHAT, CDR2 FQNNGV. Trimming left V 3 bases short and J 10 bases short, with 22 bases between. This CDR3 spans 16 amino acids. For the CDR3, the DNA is TGTGCCAGCAGCTTCTCTTCCGGGACCGGGGGACAGGAGCAGTTCTTC. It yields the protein CASSFSSGTGGQEQFF.

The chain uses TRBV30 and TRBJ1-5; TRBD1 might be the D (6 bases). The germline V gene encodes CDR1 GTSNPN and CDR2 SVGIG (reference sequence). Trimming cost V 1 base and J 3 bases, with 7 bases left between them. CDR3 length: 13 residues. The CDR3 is CAWSGQDNQPQHF. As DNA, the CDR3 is TGTGCCTGGAGTGGACAGGACAATCAGCCCCAGCATTTT.

The CDR3 DNA follows: TGCAGCGTTGTCCTGACAGGACATAGCAATCAGCCCCAGCATTTT. It encodes CSVVLTGHSNQPQHF. The V call is TRBV29-1, the J call TRBJ1-5; a possible D gene is TRBD1 (6 bases). V lost 4 bases, J lost 0 bases, and 13 bases lay in between. Germline CDR1 and CDR2: SQVTM and ANQGSEA. This CDR3 is built from 15 residues.

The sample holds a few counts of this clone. CDR3 nucleotides: TGTGCCAGCAGTCGGGGGGCGGCGAACACTGAAGCTTTCTTT. This encodes CASSRGAANTEAFF. This rearrangement joins TRBV7-9 to TRBJ1-1, with D tentatively TRBD1 (6 bases). V lost 6 bases to trimming and J lost 1 base, with 12 bases between them. Germline V gene data show CDR1 as SEHNR and CDR2 as FQNEAQ (reference sequence). This CDR3 is 14 amino acids long. The entire variable domain, with the rest obtained from reference TRBV7-9 and TRBJ1-1, is as follows: DTGVSQNPRHKITKRGQNVTFRCDPISEHNRLYWYRQTLGQGPEFLTYFQNEAQLEKSRLLSDRFSAERPKGSFSTLEIQRTEQGDSAMYLCASSRGAANTEAFFGQGTRLTVV.

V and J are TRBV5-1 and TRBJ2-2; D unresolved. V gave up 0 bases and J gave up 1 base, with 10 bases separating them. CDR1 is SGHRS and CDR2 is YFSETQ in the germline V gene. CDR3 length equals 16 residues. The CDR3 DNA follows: TGCGCCAGCAGCTTGGCTAATCACCGGAACACCGGGGAGCTGTTTTTT. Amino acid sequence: CASSLANHRNTGELFF. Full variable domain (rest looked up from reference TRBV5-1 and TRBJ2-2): KAGVTQTPRYLIKTRGQQVTLSCSPISGHRSVSWYQQTPGQGLQFLFEYFSETQRNKGNFPGRFSGRQFSNSRSEMNVSTLELGDSALYLCASSLANHRNTGELFFGEGSRLTVL.

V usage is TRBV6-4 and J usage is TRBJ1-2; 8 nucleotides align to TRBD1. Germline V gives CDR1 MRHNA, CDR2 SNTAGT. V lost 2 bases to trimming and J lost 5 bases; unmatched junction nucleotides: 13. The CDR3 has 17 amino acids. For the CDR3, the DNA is TGTGCCAGCAGTGACGCCACGCAGGGGGCAGCAGAATATGGCTACACCTTC. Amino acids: CASSDATQGAAEYGYTF.

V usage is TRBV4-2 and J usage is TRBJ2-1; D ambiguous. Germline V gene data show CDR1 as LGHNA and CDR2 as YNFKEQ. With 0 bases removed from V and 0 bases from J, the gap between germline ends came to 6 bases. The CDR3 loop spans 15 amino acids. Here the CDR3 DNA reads TGTGCCAGCAGCCAAGATCCAGGCTCCTACAATGAGCAGTTCTTC. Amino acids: CASSQDPGSYNEQFF.

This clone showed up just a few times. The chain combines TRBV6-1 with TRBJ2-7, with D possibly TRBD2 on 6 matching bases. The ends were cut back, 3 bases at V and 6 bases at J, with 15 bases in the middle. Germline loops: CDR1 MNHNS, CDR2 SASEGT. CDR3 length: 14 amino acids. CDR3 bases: TGTGCCAGCAGTGATAGGCGGGGATTACGCGAGCAGTACTTC. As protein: CASSDRRGLREQYF.

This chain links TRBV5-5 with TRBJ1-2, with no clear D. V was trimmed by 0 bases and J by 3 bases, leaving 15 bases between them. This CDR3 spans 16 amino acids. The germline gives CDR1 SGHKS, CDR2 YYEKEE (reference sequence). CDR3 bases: TGTGCCAGCAGCTTGGGCCCGGAGAGGAGGTACTATGGCTACACCTTC. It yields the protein CASSLGPERRYYGYTF.

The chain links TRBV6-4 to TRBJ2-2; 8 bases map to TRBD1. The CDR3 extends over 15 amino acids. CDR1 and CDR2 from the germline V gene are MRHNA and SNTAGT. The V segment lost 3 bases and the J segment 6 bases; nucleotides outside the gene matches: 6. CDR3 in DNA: TGTGCCAGCAGTGAAGACTTGACAGGGGCCGGGGAGCTGTTTTTT. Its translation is CASSEDLTGAGELFF.

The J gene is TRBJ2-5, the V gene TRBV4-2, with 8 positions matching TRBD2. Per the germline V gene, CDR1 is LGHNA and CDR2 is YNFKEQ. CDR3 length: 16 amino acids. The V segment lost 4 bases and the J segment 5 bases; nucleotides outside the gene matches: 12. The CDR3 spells CASSPLAGEGWETQYF. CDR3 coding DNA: TGTGCCAGCAGCCCCCTAGCGGGTGAAGGGTGGGAGACCCAGTACTTC.

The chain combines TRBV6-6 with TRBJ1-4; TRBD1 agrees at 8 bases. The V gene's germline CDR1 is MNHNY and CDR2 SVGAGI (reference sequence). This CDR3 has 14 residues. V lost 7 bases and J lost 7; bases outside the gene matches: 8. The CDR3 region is CASTSTGESEKLFF. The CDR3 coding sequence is TGTGCCAGCACATCGACAGGGGAGAGTGAAAAACTGTTTTTT.

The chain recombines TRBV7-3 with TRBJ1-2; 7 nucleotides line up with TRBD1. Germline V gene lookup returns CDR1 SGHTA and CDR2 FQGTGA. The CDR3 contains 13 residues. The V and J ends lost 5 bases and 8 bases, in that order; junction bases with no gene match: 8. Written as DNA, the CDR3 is TGTGCCAGCAGCCGAGGGGGCTATGTGGGCTACACCTTC. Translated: CASSRGGYVGYTF.